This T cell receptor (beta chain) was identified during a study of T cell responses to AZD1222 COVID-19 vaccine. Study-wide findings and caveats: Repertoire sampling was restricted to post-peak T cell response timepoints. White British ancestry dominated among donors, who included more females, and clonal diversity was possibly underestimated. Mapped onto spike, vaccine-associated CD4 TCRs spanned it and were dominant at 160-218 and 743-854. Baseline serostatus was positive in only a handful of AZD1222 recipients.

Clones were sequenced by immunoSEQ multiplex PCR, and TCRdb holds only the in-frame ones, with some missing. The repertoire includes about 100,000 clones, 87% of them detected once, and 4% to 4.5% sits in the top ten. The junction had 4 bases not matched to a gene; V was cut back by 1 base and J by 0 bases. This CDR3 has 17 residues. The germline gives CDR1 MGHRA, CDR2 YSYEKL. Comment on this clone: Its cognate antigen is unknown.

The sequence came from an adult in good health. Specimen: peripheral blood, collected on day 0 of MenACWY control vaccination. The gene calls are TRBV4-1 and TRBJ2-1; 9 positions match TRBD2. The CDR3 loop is CASSQVLAGSSYNEQFF. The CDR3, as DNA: TGCGCCAGCAGCCAAGTCCTAGCGGGGAGCTCCTACAATGAGCAGTTCTTC.